The rows below give T cell receptor beta chains drawn from one sample of a study of cytomegalovirus exposure and HLA in healthy donors. TCRdb's table, derived via immunoSEQ multiplex PCR, lists solely in-frame clones and lacks some. The sample shows fewer than 200,000 clones, more than 75% of them seen only once. The sample comprised PBMCs. The source is a woman in her twenties or thirties in good health and CMV-seropositive. Each CDR3 is given with its conserved first and last residue. A D gene is named only where the DNA matches it firmly. Clone size appears in some rows only: once, few, many, or a class for an expanded clone.

J,D,V,size,DNA,CDR3
TRBJ2-7,TRBD2,TRBV7-2,few,TGTGCCAGCAGCTTAGATCCGGGACTAGCTTACGAGCAGTACTTC,CASSLDPGLAYEQYF
TRBJ2-7,TRBD2,TRBV28,NA,TGTGCCAGCAGCATTAGCGGGGGCGCGACCTACGAGCAGTACTTC,CASSISGGATYEQYF
TRBJ1-4,NA,TRBV6-1,once,TGTGCCAGCAGTGAATTTGCTAGGGAGCCGTCCATTTGGGGAAAACTGTTTTTT,CASSEFAREPSIWGKLFF
TRBJ2-3,TRBD2,TRBV11-3,NA,TGTGCCAGCAGCCACTCCACTAGCGGACGGGATACGCAGTATTTT,CASSHSTSGRDTQYF
TRBJ2-3,TRBD2,TRBV10-3,NA,TGTGCCATCAGACCGGGCGGCCTAGCGGTAGATACGCAGTATTTT,CAIRPGGLAVDTQYF
TRBJ2-7,NA,TRBV5-4,NA,TGTGCCAGCAGCGCGGGACCCTCCTACGAGCAGTACTTC,CASSAGPSYEQYF
TRBJ2-5,TRBD2,TRBV27,few,TGTGCCAGCAATCCACTAGCGGGGGGGCCAGAGACCCAGTACTTC,CASNPLAGGPETQYF
TRBJ2-5,TRBD2,TRBV5-6,once,TGTGCCAGCAGCCCCGGACTAGGAGAGACCCAGTACTTC,CASSPGLGETQYF
TRBJ1-1,NA,TRBV11-2,NA,TGTGCCAGCAGCTCCGGGGGAGGGGGAGTTCCTGAAGCTTTCTTT,CASSSGGGGVPEAFF
TRBJ2-1,TRBD2,TRBV11-2,NA,TGTGCCAGCAGCTACCGACTAGCGGGAGGTGAGCAGTTCTTC,CASSYRLAGGEQFF
TRBJ2-3,NA,TRBV27,NA,TGTGCCAGCAGTTTCGGGGAAAGCACAGATACGCAGTATTTT,CASSFGESTDTQYF
TRBJ2-7,TRBD1,TRBV12-5,NA,TGTGCTAGTGGTTTGGACCGAGGACAGGCCTACGAGCAGTACTTC,CASGLDRGQAYEQYF
TRBJ1-2,TRBD1,TRBV30,NA,TGTGCCTGTACGGGGACAGACTCGTCTAACTATGGCTACACCTTC,CACTGTDSSNYGYTF
TRBJ2-7,TRBD2,TRBV28,NA,TGTGCCAGCAGCTCCTCGGCGGGACTAGCGGGGAACGAGCAGTACTTC,CASSSSAGLAGNEQYF
TRBJ2-2,TRBD1,TRBV7-9,once,TGTGCCAGCGGGGACAGTTTAAACACCGGGGAGCTGTTTTTT,CASGDSLNTGELFF
TRBJ2-5,NA,TRBV19,NA,TGTGCCAGTAGTACACAGCCAAGGGAGACCCAGTACTTC,CASSTQPRETQYF
TRBJ2-1,TRBD2,TRBV7-2,NA,TGTGCCAGCAGCTTAGTTGGCGGGAGGGATCGGGATGAGCAGTTCTTC,CASSLVGGRDRDEQFF
TRBJ2-1,NA,TRBV18,NA,TGTGCCAGCTCACCACTCAGCGGCGGCTCCTACAATGAGCAGTTCTTC,CASSPLSGGSYNEQFF
TRBJ1-5,NA,TRBV7-9,NA,TGTTCCAGCAGCTACTCCCCCGATCAGCCCCAGCATTTT,CSSSYSPDQPQHF
TRBJ1-1,NA,TRBV28,few,TGTGCCAGTGCTTCGGGTCCCACTGAAGCTTTCTTT,CASASGPTEAFF
TRBJ2-1,TRBD1,TRBV28,NA,TGTGCCAGCAGTTTATGGGACGGACAGGACTCCTACAATGAGCAGTTCTTC,CASSLWDGQDSYNEQFF
TRBJ2-7,TRBD2,TRBV5-1,once,TGCGCCAGCAGCTTGGAATCGGCTAGCGGGAGCTACGAGCAGTACTTC,CASSLESASGSYEQYF
TRBJ2-7,NA,TRBV5-1,few,TGCGCCAGCAGCCTCCTACAGAGCTCCTACGAGCAGTACTTC,CASSLLQSSYEQYF
TRBJ1-1,NA,TRBV6-1,NA,TGTGCCAGCAGTCAAGGGGTACAGCTGCTAAACACTGAAGCTTTCTTT,CASSQGVQLLNTEAFF
TRBJ2-5,NA,TRBV6-5,few,TGTGCCAGCAGGGAGGGGAGGTACCAAGAGACCCAGTACTTC,CASREGRYQETQYF
TRBJ1-4,NA,TRBV5-8,NA,TGTGCCAGCAGCTTGCCCAGGGCTGGTGAAAAACTGTTTTTT,CASSLPRAGEKLFF
TRBJ2-1,TRBD1,TRBV5-4,NA,TGTGCCAGCAGCCGCCCTCGGACAGGGGGGAACAATGAGCAGTTCTTC,CASSRPRTGGNNEQFF
TRBJ2-7,NA,TRBV11-3,few,TGTGCCAGCACCAATCCTGCGGGCGAGCAGTACTTC,CASTNPAGEQYF
TRBJ2-5,TRBD2,TRBV4-3,NA,TGCGCCAGCAGCCAAGAACTAGCGGGAGTTTTCGGGACCCAGTACTTC,CASSQELAGVFGTQYF
TRBJ2-3,TRBD2,TRBV6-1,NA,TGTGCCAGCGGGCTAGCGGAGTTCACAGATACGCAGTATTTT,CASGLAEFTDTQYF
TRBJ2-7,NA,TRBV9,few,TGTGCCAGCAGCGTAGATTCTAGCCCATACGAGCAGTACTTC,CASSVDSSPYEQYF
TRBJ2-2,NA,TRBV2,few,TGTGCCAGCAGTGTCGGTCGCACCGGGGAGCTGTTTTTT,CASSVGRTGELFF
TRBJ1-4,NA,TRBV15,NA,TGTGCCACCTCCCAGGGGTTAACTAATGAAAAACTGTTTTTT,CATSQGLTNEKLFF
TRBJ2-7,TRBD2,TRBV4-1,NA,TGCGCCAGCAGCCAATCACTAGCGTCTTACGAGCAGTACTTC,CASSQSLASYEQYF
TRBJ2-3,TRBD1,TRBV11-1,NA,TGTGCCAGCAGCTGGACAGGGACAGATACGCAGTATTTT,CASSWTGTDTQYF
TRBJ2-7,NA,TRBV7-9,NA,TGTGCCAGCAGCTTTAGGCGGGGCGAGCAGTACTTC,CASSFRRGEQYF
TRBJ2-2,NA,TRBV7-3,NA,TGTGCCAGCAGCTCCCAGGGTACCGGGGAGCTGTTTTTT,CASSSQGTGELFF
TRBJ2-3,NA,TRBV9,once,TGTGCCAGCAGCGCGGGCAGCGGGCGCGCAGATACGCAGTATTTT,CASSAGSGRADTQYF
TRBJ1-1,NA,TRBV5-6,NA,TGTGCCAGCAGCCCGGACAGTTCCACTGAAGCTTTCTTT,CASSPDSSTEAFF
TRBJ2-1,NA,TRBV7-9,NA,TGTGCCAGCAGCTCGCGGGTCCTCCGGGATGAGCAGTTCTTC,CASSSRVLRDEQFF
TRBJ2-1,TRBD2,TRBV5-1,NA,TGCGCCAGCAGCTTGACACTAGCGGAACACAATGAGCAGTTCTTC,CASSLTLAEHNEQFF
TRBJ1-1,NA,TRBV6-6,NA,TGTGCCAGCAGTTACAGGGAGGGGACTGAAGCTTTCTTT,CASSYREGTEAFF